Presented here are 5 T cell receptor beta chains from one specimen sequenced in a study of blood T cell repertoires in COVID-19. Sequenced by immunoSEQ multiplex PCR; TCRdb stores in-frame clones only, minus some. The sample yields 80,000 or so clones, 65% to 85% seen once. Input material: peripheral blood. The receptors derive from a woman older than 75 with acute or convalescent COVID-19.

The chain has TRBV30 and TRBJ1-5; D is undetermined. The CDR3 consists of 13 residues. In germline, CDR1 is GTSNPN, CDR2 SVGIG (reference sequence). V was clipped by 5 bases and J by 3 bases, with 11 bases between them. The CDR3, as DNA: TGTGCCTGGGGGATGGGCTACAATCAGCCCCAGCATTTT. This translates into CAWGMGYNQPQHF.

This clone was detected a few times. V usage is TRBV7-8 and J usage is TRBJ1-6; the D gene is possibly TRBD1 (5 bases). The V and J ends lost 1 base and 14 bases respectively, with 12 bases between them. The CDR3 has 13 residues. Germline V gene sequence: CDR1 SGHVS, CDR2 FQNEAQ. The CDR3 sequence is CASSLGDSISLHF. CDR3 DNA: TGTGCCAGCAGCTTAGGTGACAGTATCTCCCTCCACTTT.

The V and J genes are TRBV9 and TRBJ2-7; D possibly corresponds to TRBD2 (7 bases). V was trimmed by 4 bases and J by 1 base, leaving 12 bases between them. The CDR3 loop spans 14 amino acids. In germline, CDR1 is SGDLS, CDR2 YYNGEE. The CDR3 spells CASSRGGSSYEQYF. DNA for the CDR3: TGTGCCAGCAGCAGGGGGGGCAGTTCCTACGAGCAGTACTTC. Drawing the rest from reference TRBV9 and TRBJ2-7, the complete variable domain is DSGVTQTPKHLITATGQRVTLRCSPRSGDLSVYWYQQSLDQGLQFLIQYYNGEERAKGNILERFSAQQFPDLHSELNLSSLELGDSALYFCASSRGGSSYEQYFGPGTRLTVT.

This chain joins TRBV5-6 and TRBJ1-1; the D gene is possibly TRBD1 (5 bases). V lost 0 bases and J lost 6, with 9 bases in between. The length of the CDR3 is 13 residues. Germline V CDR1 and CDR2: SGHDT, YYEEEE. The CDR3 DNA follows: TGTGCCAGCAGCTTGGCAGGGAGGTCTGAAGCTTTCTTT. It encodes CASSLAGRSEAFF. The full variable domain, completed using reference TRBV5-6 and TRBJ1-1, is DAGVTQSPTHLIKTRGQQVTLRCSPKSGHDTVSWYQQALGQGPQFIFQYYEEEERQRGNFPDRFSGHQFPNYSSELNVNALLLGDSALYLCASSLAGRSEAFFGQGTRLTVV.

This sequence joins TRBV5-1 and TRBJ2-7, with D uncertain. This CDR3 spans 15 amino acids. V was shortened by 3 bases and J by 4 bases, with 17 bases between the two germline ends. Germline V gene data show CDR1 as SGHRS and CDR2 as YFSETQ. CDR3 nucleotides: TGCGCCAGCAGCTCCTCTCCCGGCAGCGAGTACGAGCAGTACTTC. Encoded protein: CASSSSPGSEYEQYF.